The subject of this entry is one TCR beta chain. Its antigen is undetermined. J gave up 9 bases and V 6 bases, and 12 bases lay outside the gene matches. Germline CDR1 WNHNN, CDR2 SYGVQD (reference sequence). The CDR3 loop spans 17 amino acids. The data were obtained in a study of T cell repertoires in cytomegalovirus infection. Study overall: Matching HLA type and CMV infection were both indicated by public TCR beta signatures. Study-level points and caveats: Predominance within the ex vivo response was attributable to HLA-C-restricted CMV-specific TCR beta clonotypes.

TCRdb re-called the reads with MiXCR, one entry per CDR3 protein. The data show about half a million distinct CDR3 sequences, 40% to 50% seen once. The material was cultured PBMCs, obtained from culture after CMV antigen stimulation. The source is a human donor in good health (CMV status not recorded). Some clones in this sample may be carry-over from other donors' samples. This rearrangement joins TRBV10-1 to TRBJ2-2; TRBD2 agrees at 14 bases. The CDR3 protein is CASRTEGLAGVKRELFF. The CDR3 region has the DNA TGCGCCAGCAGGACCGAGGGACTAGCGGGAGTTAAAAGGGAGCTGTTTTTT.